Presented here are 28 T cell receptor beta chains from one specimen sequenced in a study of T-cell reconstitution after alpha-beta-depleted transplantation in children. Preparation of the TCRbeta library was carried out with unique molecular identifiers. TCRdb called the PCR reads again in MiXCR, with one record for every CDR3 protein. The sample records under 250,000 distinct CDR3 sequences, 24% being singletons. The sequencing here drew on PBMCs, mostly from graft donor cells, taken 360 days after TCRalphabeta/CD19-depleted stem cell transplant. The receptor set was obtained from a female patient aged 2-9 years who had a stem cell transplant for congenital amegakaryocytic thrombocytopenia, so the T cells may come from the graft donor.

The chain is built from TRBV12-5 and TRBJ2-3; D is undetermined. The CDR3 is 14 residues long. The germline V gene has CDR1 LGHNT and CDR2 FRNRAP. Trimming took 1 base from V and 0 from J, leaving 5 bases between them. Here the CDR3 DNA reads TGTGCTAGTGGTTTGGGAGCTAGCACAGATACGCAGTATTTT. Its protein product is CASGLGASTDTQYF.

The chain carries TRBV6-2 or TRBV6-3 and TRBJ2-7; 7 bases line up with TRBD1. After removal of 4 bases from V and 0 bases from J, the junction contained 12 bases not matched to a gene. The CDR3 is 17 amino acids. Germline loops: CDR1 MNHEY, CDR2 SVGEGT. CDR3 bases: TGTGCCAGCAGTTCTACACCGGGACAGTTTTACTCCTACGAGCAGTACTTC. Translating gives CASSSTPGQFYSYEQYF.

The chain uses TRBV7-9 and TRBJ2-3; 8 bases map to TRBD1. Germline lookup yields CDR1 SEHNR and CDR2 FQNEAQ (reference sequence). This CDR3 contains 15 residues. With 3 bases clipped from V and 3 bases from J, the junction kept 5 bases outside the gene matches. The CDR3 DNA follows: TGTGCCAGCAGCTTCCGGACAGGGAAAACAGATACGCAGTATTTT. Translation gives CASSFRTGKTDTQYF.

A few counts support this clonotype. The V and J genes are TRBV20-1 and TRBJ1-2; D remains ambiguous. The CDR3 sequence is 11 residues long. Germline CDR1 and CDR2: DFQATT and SNEGSKA (reference sequence). The CDR3 loop reads CSTTDSSGYTF. For the CDR3, the DNA is TGCAGCACTACCGATTCTAGTGGCTACACCTTC.

This clonotype appeared a few times. V usage is TRBV5-1 and J usage is TRBJ2-3, with a weak D call TRBD1 (5 bases). The CDR3 runs to 17 residues. Germline lookup yields CDR1 SGHRS and CDR2 YFSETQ. V lost 4 bases and J 0 bases, leaving 18 bases between the germline ends. In nucleotides, the CDR3 is TGCGCCAGCAGCCTTAGATGGCAGGGTGGGAGCACAGATACGCAGTATTTT. Amino acids: CASSLRWQGGSTDTQYF.

The gene calls are TRBV9 and TRBJ2-1; tentative D call: TRBD2 (5 bases). The germline V gene encodes CDR1 SGDLS and CDR2 YYNGEE. V was clipped by 0 bases and J by 8 bases, with 15 bases between them. The CDR3 covers 15 residues. Here the CDR3 reads CASSVGTRALHEQFF. In DNA, the CDR3 is TGTGCCAGCAGCGTAGGAACTAGAGCCCTCCATGAGCAGTTCTTC.

The rearrangement uses TRBV5-1 and TRBJ2-1; TRBD2 is a possible D gene (6 bases). This CDR3 comprises 16 residues. Germline CDR1 reads SGHRS; CDR2 reads YFSETQ. Trimming shortened V by 4 bases and J by 4 bases, and 18 bases separated the two germline ends. DNA for the CDR3: TGCGCCAGCAGCCCGCTTTTTCAGGAGGGGTACAATGAGCAGTTCTTC. Encoded protein: CASSPLFQEGYNEQFF.

The chain carries TRBV7-8 and TRBJ2-7; unclear D gene. From germline, CDR1 is SGHVS and CDR2 FQNEAQ. The V end lost 6 bases, the J end lost 3 bases, and 12 bases lay between the germline ends. The CDR3 extends over 13 amino acids. CDR3 DNA: TGTGCCAGCAGACCCCATGGAATCTACGAGCAGTACTTC. It codes for CASRPHGIYEQYF.

On this clonotype itself: The junction differs from germline at one of its ends, possibly a read error. The V call is TRBV24-1, the J call TRBJ2-4; D gene uncertain. The CDR3 spans 15 residues. Looked up from germline, CDR1 is KGHDR and CDR2 is SFDVKD. The CDR3 region is CATSDSRWTKIIQYF. The CDR3 coding sequence is TGTGCCACCAGTGATTCCCGGTGGACCAAAATCATTCAGTACTTC.

This clonotype was counted a few times. The J gene is TRBJ1-4, the V gene TRBV6-5; D might be TRBD1 (6 bases). This CDR3 comprises 15 residues. V shed 2 bases and J shed 5 bases, with 12 bases lying between them. CDR1 and CDR2 (germline): MNHEY, SVGAGI. This CDR3 is CASSYGAGENEKLFF. CDR3 DNA sequence: TGTGCCAGCAGTTACGGGGCAGGGGAAAATGAAAAACTGTTTTTT.

As concerns this clonotype: This CDR3 is missing its conserved last phenylalanine or tryptophan, likely due to a read error. This chain connects TRBV5-1 to TRBJ1-4; the D is unclear. Trimming left V 5 bases short and J 0 bases short, with 8 bases between. The CDR3 is 14 residues long. The germline gives CDR1 SGHRS, CDR2 YFSETQ. The CDR3 nucleotides are TGCGCCAGCAGAAGTCGTGCAACTAATGAAAAACTGTTTTCT. Its translation: CASRSRATNEKLFS.

Only a few counts were recorded for this clonotype. The chain joins TRBV28 to TRBJ2-2; D possibly corresponds to TRBD1 (6 bases). This CDR3 region has 14 residues. CDR1 MDHEN and CDR2 SYDVKM come from the germline V gene. Trimming shortened V by 6 bases and J by 4 bases, and 12 bases separated the two germline ends. The CDR3 region is CASRPTGFTGELFF. The CDR3 DNA follows: TGTGCCAGCAGACCTACAGGGTTCACCGGGGAGCTGTTTTTT.

The chain carries TRBV20-1 and TRBJ2-5; D uncertain. CDR3 length: 16 residues. V gave up 0 bases and J gave up 5 bases, with 19 bases separating them. Germline loops: CDR1 DFQATT, CDR2 SNEGSKA (reference sequence). The DNA of the CDR3 is TGCAGTGCTAGAGAAGAGCCAGGAAGATATCCCGAGACCCAGTACTTC. Translating it yields CSAREEPGRYPETQYF.

This clonotype came up many times. The chain is built from TRBV3-1 and TRBJ2-3; 8 positions match TRBD2. The CDR3 runs to 16 residues. The junction had 6 bases not matched to a gene; V was cut back by 4 bases and J by 0 bases. CDR1 LGHDT and CDR2 YNNKEL come from the germline V gene (reference sequence). The CDR3 region has the DNA TGTGCCAGCAGCCGGATCGGGGGGGCCAGCACAGATACGCAGTATTTT. It specifies CASSRIGGASTDTQYF.

This clonotype was counted at least ten times. The chain couples TRBV5-1 to TRBJ2-2; D remains unclear. This CDR3 is built from 15 residues. With 4 bases removed from V and 4 bases from J, the gap between germline ends came to 14 bases. Germline lookup yields CDR1 SGHRS and CDR2 YFSETQ. The CDR3 loop is CASSVALQSTGELFF. Written as DNA, the CDR3 is TGCGCCAGCAGCGTGGCCCTTCAGTCCACCGGGGAGCTGTTTTTT. The full variable domain, with the rest looked up from reference TRBV5-1 and TRBJ2-2, is KAGVTQTPRYLIKTRGQQVTLSCSPISGHRSVSWYQQTPGQGLQFLFEYFSETQRNKGNFPGRFSGRQFSNSRSEMNVSTLELGDSALYLCASSVALQSTGELFFGEGSRLTVL.

The chain is built from TRBV27 and TRBJ1-5, with 7 positions matching TRBD1. V was pared by 3 bases and J by 4 bases, with 6 bases of the junction left unmatched. There are 15 residues in the CDR3. CDR1 is MNHEY, CDR2 SMNVEV, per germline (reference sequence). CDR3 region: CASSLVGTANQPQHF. The CDR3 DNA reads TGTGCCAGCAGTTTGGTGGGGACAGCGAATCAGCCCCAGCATTTT.

The gene calls are TRBV6-6 and TRBJ1-1; perhaps TRBD1 as D (5 bases). Germline V lookup: CDR1 MNHNY, CDR2 SVGAGI (reference sequence). This CDR3 spans 13 amino acids. Trimming cost V 2 bases and J 4 bases, with 8 bases left between them. This chain's CDR3 is CASSYLQGTEAFF. CDR3 sequence (DNA): TGTGCCAGCAGTTACCTCCAGGGCACTGAAGCTTTCTTT.

J is TRBJ2-5 and V is TRBV6-1, with D possibly called TRBD1 or TRBD2 (5 bases each). The CDR3 length is 14 residues. Germline V gene data show CDR1 as MNHNS and CDR2 as SASEGT. The V end was cut by 8 bases, the J end by 4 bases, with 17 bases between. The CDR3 loop reads CASHRDQMGETQYF. The DNA of the CDR3 is TGTGCCAGCCACCGGGACCAAATGGGAGAGACCCAGTACTTC.

The V call is TRBV12-3 or TRBV12-4, the J call TRBJ2-7, with 12 bases that match TRBD2. The CDR3 sequence is 15 residues long. The junction had 13 bases not matched to a gene; V was cut back by 10 bases and J by 6 bases. For the CDR3, the DNA is TGTGCCACCCTGCCCTCACTAGCGGGGGGCGGCGAGCAGTACTTC. This gives the protein CATLPSLAGGGEQYF.

The V gene is TRBV20-1, the J gene TRBJ2-3; TRBD2 agrees at 10 bases. CDR1 and CDR2 (germline): DFQATT, SNEGSKA (reference sequence). This CDR3 spans 19 amino acids. Trimming removed 0 bases from V and 3 bases from J; junction bases left unmatched: 15. Here the CDR3 reads CSARDLQLAGTPITDTQYF. DNA for the CDR3: TGCAGTGCTAGAGATTTGCAACTAGCGGGGACCCCCATTACAGATACGCAGTATTTT.

J is TRBJ2-3 and V is TRBV10-2; D is perhaps TRBD2 (6 bases). Germline lookup yields CDR1 WSHSY and CDR2 SAAADI. The germline V and J ends were trimmed by 11 bases and 4 bases, with 19 bases remaining between them. The CDR3 is made up of 14 amino acids. CDR3 region: CAAGSEGRSDTQYF. The CDR3 DNA follows: TGCGCCGCCGGATCGGAGGGTAGGTCAGATACGCAGTATTTT.

CDR3 bases: TGTGCCGAAACGTTCAGGGTCCAATACGAGCAGTACTTC. Amino acids: CAETFRVQYEQYF. The gene calls are TRBV6-1 and TRBJ2-7; the D gene is possibly TRBD1 (5 bases). Germline V gives CDR1 MNHNS, CDR2 SASEGT. The ends were cut back, 11 bases at V and 4 bases at J, with 18 bases in the middle. The CDR3 consists of 13 residues.

V and J are TRBV5-1 and TRBJ2-5, with D perhaps matching TRBD2 (6 bases). This CDR3 has 16 amino acids. Trimming left V 3 bases short and J 5 bases short, with 20 bases between. Germline CDR1 reads SGHRS; CDR2 reads YFSETQ. The CDR3 is CASSSSRHDGGETQYF. CDR3 DNA sequence: TGCGCCAGCAGCTCCTCACGACATGACGGAGGGGAGACCCAGTACTTC.

The chain employs TRBV11-2 and TRBJ1-4; D remains unclear. CDR1 is SGHAT and CDR2 is FQNNGV in the germline V gene. Trimming stripped 5 bases from V and 6 bases from J, with 16 bases between. CDR3 length: 15 residues. CDR3 sequence reads: CASSPARPADEKLFF. The CDR3 nucleotides read TGTGCCAGCAGCCCAGCACGGCCGGCGGATGAAAAACTGTTTTTT.

V gene TRBV28 combines with J gene TRBJ2-7, with a weak D call TRBD2 (6 bases). The germline V and J ends were trimmed by 5 bases and 3 bases, with 23 bases remaining between them. The CDR3 length is 17 residues. Germline CDR1 reads MDHEN; CDR2 reads SYDVKM. The CDR3 protein is CASSPNYMTRRDYEQYF. DNA for the CDR3: TGTGCCAGCAGTCCAAACTACATGACTAGACGGGACTACGAGCAGTACTTC. Using reference TRBV28 and TRBJ2-7 for the parts outside the CDR3, the full variable domain is DVKVTQSSRYLVKRTGEKVFLECVQDMDHENMFWYRQDPGLGLRLIYFSYDVKMKEKGDIPEGYSVSREKKERFSLILESASTNQTSMYLCASSPNYMTRRDYEQYFGPGTRLTVT.

The J gene is TRBJ2-5, the V gene TRBV4-3; TRBD1 is a possible D gene (6 bases). The CDR3 extends over 14 amino acids. Germline CDR1 reads LGHNA; CDR2 reads YSLEER. Trimming removed 4 bases from V and 2 bases from J, with 11 bases in between. As DNA, the CDR3 is TGCGCCAGCAGCCTACACAGGGTTCAAGAGACCCAGTACTTC. It specifies CASSLHRVQETQYF.

J is TRBJ1-3 and V is TRBV19; possible D gene TRBD1, 5 bases. V shed 5 bases and J shed 8 bases, with 13 bases lying between them. The germline V gene has CDR1 LNHDA and CDR2 SQIVND (reference sequence). The CDR3 covers 13 residues. The DNA for the CDR3 is TGTGCCAGTAGTGCCCGGGACGTCGACACCATATATTTT. This gives the protein CASSARDVDTIYF.

This clonotype is a singleton in its sample. The gene calls are TRBV3-1 and TRBJ1-3, with a possible D match to TRBD1 (5 bases). V dropped 0 bases and J dropped 0 bases, with 12 bases sitting between them. Germline V gene sequence: CDR1 LGHDT, CDR2 YNNKEL (reference sequence). The CDR3 covers 17 residues. The CDR3 is CASSQDWGTSSGNTIYF. CDR3 coding DNA: TGTGCCAGCAGCCAAGATTGGGGGACCAGCTCTGGAAACACCATATATTTT.